This T cell receptor beta chain was captured by sequencing in a study of blood T cell repertoires in COVID-19. Per the original data handling: By means of reference gene primer amplification, nucleated cell counts were estimated. The table came from immunoSEQ multiplex PCR; TCRdb's copy has only in-frame clones and leaves some out. V and J calls and clone size are as listed in that table; D and trimming were resolved from the DNA. This table has 250,000 to 350,000 clones, around four fifths appearing once. Trimming shortened V by 0 bases and J by 5 bases, and 12 bases separated the two germline ends. Germline V gene sequence: CDR1 SGHRS, CDR2 YFSETQ. The CDR3 is made up of 15 amino acids.

The sequenced sample consisted of peripheral blood. This clonotype was obtained from a woman between 45 and 60 years old with active or convalescent COVID-19. J is TRBJ2-1 and V is TRBV5-1; weak D call: TRBD1 (6 bases). This chain's CDR3 is CASSLATGWDNEQFF. CDR3 in DNA: TGCGCCAGCAGCTTGGCAACAGGGTGGGACAATGAGCAGTTCTTC.